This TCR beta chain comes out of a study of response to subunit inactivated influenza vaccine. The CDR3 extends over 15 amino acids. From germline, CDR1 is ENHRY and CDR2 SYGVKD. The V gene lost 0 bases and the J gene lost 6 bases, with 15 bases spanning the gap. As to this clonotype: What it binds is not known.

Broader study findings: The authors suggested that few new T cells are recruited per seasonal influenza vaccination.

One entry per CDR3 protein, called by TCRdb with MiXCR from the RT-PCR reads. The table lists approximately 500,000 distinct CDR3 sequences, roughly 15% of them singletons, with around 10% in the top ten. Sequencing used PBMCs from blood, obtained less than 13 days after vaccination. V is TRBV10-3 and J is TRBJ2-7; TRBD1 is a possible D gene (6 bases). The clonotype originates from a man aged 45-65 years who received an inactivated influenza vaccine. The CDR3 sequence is CAISESSDRYFEQYF. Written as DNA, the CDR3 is TGTGCCATCAGTGAGTCTTCGGACAGATACTTCGAGCAGTACTTC.